This T cell receptor (beta chain) derives from a study of lung T cells in sarcoidosis with Löfgren's syndrome. Study-level background: Löfgren's syndrome patients were the main repertoire analysis focus.

On this clonotype itself: A single base separates this from a much larger clone, so it may be a read error. This CDR3 is missing its conserved last phenylalanine or tryptophan, likely due to a read error.

In TCRdb, the reads were re-called with MiXCR into one record per CDR3 protein. The sample lists tens of thousands of distinct CDR3 sequences; 21% were seen once. Specimen: CD4+ T cells from PBMCs. The origin of this receptor is a human donor with sarcoidosis (Löfgren's syndrome or another form), or a control subject (not recorded which).

The DNA for the CDR3 is TGTGCCAGCAGCTTAGCAGGGGACGGTGGCTATGGCTACACCCTC. Protein sequence: CASSLAGDGGYGYTL. J is TRBJ1-2 and V is TRBV7-9; a possible D gene is TRBD1 (5 bases). There are 15 residues in the CDR3. The V gene's germline CDR1 is SEHNR and CDR2 FQNEAQ (reference sequence). Deletions cut 0 bases from V and 4 bases from J, with 12 bases between.